This TCR beta chain was sequenced in a study of T cell responses to AZD1222 COVID-19 vaccine. This table comes from immunoSEQ multiplex PCR, and its TCRdb copy is limited to in-frame clones, with some not included. Found here are about 97,000 clones, about 88% of them singletons; the top ten hold 2.8%. The germline V and J ends were trimmed by 1 base and 8 bases, with 12 bases remaining between them. CDR3 size: 14 residues. Germline values: CDR1 LGHDT, CDR2 YNNKEL (reference sequence). The sample in question was peripheral blood, obtained on day 0 of AZD1222 vaccination. This TCR derives from an adult in good health. The rearrangement links TRBV3-1 (or the pseudogene TRBV3-2) to TRBJ2-1; TRBD1 might be the D (6 bases). The CDR3 coding sequence is TGTGCCAGCAGCCAAGTTAGGGGGAACGATGAGCAGTTCTTC. Translating gives CASSQVRGNDEQFF.